This passage covers 10 T cell receptor beta chains from one sample sequenced in a study of CD8 T cells in ankylosing spondylitis. TCRdb fed the 5' RACE reads into MiXCR, producing one record per CDR3 protein. The sample carries about 360,000 distinct CDR3 sequences, roughly 14% recorded once. Sequencing was done on a sample of blood, either unsorted or a sorted T cell fraction (not recorded which). The receptors stem from a male donor with ankylosing spondylitis or in good health (not recorded which).

The genes are TRBV5-1 and TRBJ1-2, with 8 bases that match TRBD1. J gave up 4 bases and V 4 bases, and 6 bases lay outside the gene matches. Germline lookup yields CDR1 SGHRS and CDR2 YFSETQ. The CDR3 runs 14 residues. The CDR3 DNA reads as TGCGCCAGCAGCGCGACAGGGGAGGGCTATGGCTACACCTTC. Its protein is CASSATGEGYGYTF. Looking up the rest from reference TRBV5-1 and TRBJ1-2 gives the full variable domain: KAGVTQTPRYLIKTRGQQVTLSCSPISGHRSVSWYQQTPGQGLQFLFEYFSETQRNKGNFPGRFSGRQFSNSRSEMNVSTLELGDSALYLCASSATGEGYGYTFGSGTRLTVV.

This clonotype came up many times. The chain carries TRBV29-1 and TRBJ1-4; unclear D gene. CDR3 length: 13 residues. Germline assignment: CDR1 SQVTM and CDR2 ANQGSEA. V was trimmed by 4 bases and J by 7 bases, leaving 13 bases between them. The CDR3 is CSVVGLSGEKLFF. The CDR3 DNA follows: TGCAGCGTTGTGGGCCTCTCGGGTGAAAAACTGTTTTTT.

This clonotype has ten or more counts. The V and J genes are TRBV6-5 and TRBJ1-6; D is possibly TRBD1 (5 bases). The CDR3 length is 12 residues. Between the trimmed V and J ends, which lost 8 bases and 9 bases, there was a span of 11 bases. Germline V gene sequence: CDR1 MNHEY, CDR2 SVGAGI. CDR3 bases: TGTGCCAGCCGGGACGGATTTTCACCCCTCCACTTT. It yields the protein CASRDGFSPLHF.

This clonotype came up a few times. The chain joins TRBV5-5 to TRBJ2-5; 10 bases agree with TRBD2. Germline CDR1 reads SGHKS; CDR2 reads YYEKEE (reference sequence). CDR3 length: 16 amino acids. V was pared by 4 bases and J by 0 bases, with 6 bases of the junction left unmatched. The CDR3 DNA follows: TGTGCCAGCAGCACCGGACTAGCGGACAACCAAGAGACCCAGTACTTC. Translating gives CASSTGLADNQETQYF.

The sample holds many counts of this clonotype. CDR3 residues: CSVKGGGNNQPQHF. The DNA for the CDR3 is TGCAGCGTTAAGGGGGGAGGCAACAATCAGCCCCAGCATTTT. The chain links TRBV29-1 to TRBJ1-5; a possible D gene is TRBD1 (6 bases). CDR3 size: 14 residues. Germline assignment: CDR1 SQVTM and CDR2 ANQGSEA. Trimming took 5 bases from V and 3 from J, leaving 14 bases between them.

The genes are TRBV20-1 and TRBJ2-1; 8 bases match TRBD2. Trimming cost V 2 bases and J 9 bases; bases outside gene matches: 6. CDR1 DFQATT and CDR2 SNEGSKA come from the germline V gene (reference sequence). This CDR3 contains 13 residues. The CDR3 DNA sequence: TGCAGTGCTAGAAGTAGCGGGAACGGTGAGCAGTTCTTC. Its protein product is CSARSSGNGEQFF.

The chain employs TRBV9 and TRBJ1-4; 10 nucleotides agree with TRBD1. The V and J ends lost 3 bases and 3 bases, in that order; junction bases with no gene match: 5. The CDR3 sequence is 16 residues long. Germline V CDR1 and CDR2: SGDLS, YYNGEE. CDR3 in amino acids: CASSEGTGAPNEKLFF. The CDR3 bases are TGTGCCAGCAGCGAGGGGACAGGGGCCCCTAATGAAAAACTGTTTTTT.

In DNA, the CDR3 is TGTGCCAGCAGCTTAGCGCAGGGGGCCTACAATGAGCAGTTCTTC. Translated, it gives CASSLAQGAYNEQFF. The rearrangement uses TRBV7-7 and TRBJ2-1, with TRBD1 matching over 7 bases. The V and J ends lost 0 bases and 2 bases, in that order; junction bases with no gene match: 1. The CDR3 runs to 15 residues. CDR1 and CDR2 (germline): SSHAT, FNYEAQ (reference sequence). Supplemented by reference TRBV7-7 and TRBJ2-1, the full variable domain reads GAGVSQSPRYKVTKRGQDVTLRCDPISSHATLYWYQQALGQGPEFLTYFNYEAQPDKSGLPSDRFSAERPEGSISTLTIQRTEQRDSAMYRCASSLAQGAYNEQFFGPGTRLTVL.

This clonotype was seen many times. The chain employs TRBV3-1 and TRBJ1-1; D unclear. The CDR3 sequence is 13 residues long. The V gene's germline CDR1 is LGHDT and CDR2 YNNKEL (reference sequence). The V end was cut by 4 bases, the J end by 8 bases, with 14 bases between. CDR3 loop: CASSPAGRREAFF. CDR3 sequence (DNA): TGTGCCAGCAGCCCCGCCGGGCGCCGGGAAGCTTTCTTT.

The rearrangement links TRBV3-1 to TRBJ2-1; 9 positions agree with TRBD1. The germline V gene encodes CDR1 LGHDT and CDR2 YNNKEL (reference sequence). This CDR3 is 16 amino acids long. V trimming: 1 base; J trimming: 2 bases; junction bases outside the gene matches: 3. This chain's CDR3 is CASSQGRTGAYNEQFF. Written as DNA, the CDR3 is TGTGCCAGCAGCCAAGGGCGGACAGGGGCCTACAATGAGCAGTTCTTC.